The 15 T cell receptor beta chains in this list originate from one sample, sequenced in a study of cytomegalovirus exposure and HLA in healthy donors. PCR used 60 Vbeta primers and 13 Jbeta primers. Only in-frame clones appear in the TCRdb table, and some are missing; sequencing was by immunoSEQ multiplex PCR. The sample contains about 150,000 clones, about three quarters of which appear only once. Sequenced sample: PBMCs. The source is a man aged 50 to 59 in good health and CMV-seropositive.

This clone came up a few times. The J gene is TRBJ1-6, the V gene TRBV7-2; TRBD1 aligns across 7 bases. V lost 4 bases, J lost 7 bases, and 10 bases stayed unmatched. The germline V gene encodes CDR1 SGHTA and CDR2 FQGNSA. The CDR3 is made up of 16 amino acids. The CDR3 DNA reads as TGTGCCAGCAGCTCGGGACAGCTCTTGGAGAATTCACCCCTCCACTTT. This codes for CASSSGQLLENSPLHF.

CDR3 coding DNA: TGTGCCAGCAGCTACTTAGGACAGGGTGAGGTCTCCTACGAGCAGTACTTC. It translates to CASSYLGQGEVSYEQYF. The V gene is TRBV5-6, the J gene TRBJ2-7, with 8 bases that match TRBD1. Trimming took 3 bases from V and 0 from J; bases not matched to a gene: 11. The CDR3 is 17 amino acids. Germline CDR1 and CDR2: SGHDT and YYEEEE.

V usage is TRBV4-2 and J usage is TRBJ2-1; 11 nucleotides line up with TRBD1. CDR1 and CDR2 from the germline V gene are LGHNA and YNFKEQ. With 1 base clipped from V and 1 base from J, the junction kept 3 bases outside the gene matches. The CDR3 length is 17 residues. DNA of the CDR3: TGTGCCAGCAGCCAAGGGGGGACAGGGGGTTCCTACAATGAGCAGTTCTTC. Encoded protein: CASSQGGTGGSYNEQFF.

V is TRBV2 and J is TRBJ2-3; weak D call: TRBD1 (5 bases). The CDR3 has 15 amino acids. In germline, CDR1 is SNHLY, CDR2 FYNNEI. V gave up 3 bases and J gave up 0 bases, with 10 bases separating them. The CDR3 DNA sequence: TGTGCCAGCAGTGACAGGGTTCCTAGCACAGATACGCAGTATTTT. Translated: CASSDRVPSTDTQYF.

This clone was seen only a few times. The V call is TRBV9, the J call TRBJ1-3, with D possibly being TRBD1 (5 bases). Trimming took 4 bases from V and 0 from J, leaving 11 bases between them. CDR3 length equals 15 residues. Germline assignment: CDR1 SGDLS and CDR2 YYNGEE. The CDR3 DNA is TGTGCCAGCAGCCAAGGGGCGAGCTCTGGAAACACCATATATTTT. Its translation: CASSQGASSGNTIYF. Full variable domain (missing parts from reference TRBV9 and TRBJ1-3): DSGVTQTPKHLITATGQRVTLRCSPRSGDLSVYWYQQSLDQGLQFLIQYYNGEERAKGNILERFSAQQFPDLHSELNLSSLELGDSALYFCASSQGASSGNTIYFGEGSWLTVV.

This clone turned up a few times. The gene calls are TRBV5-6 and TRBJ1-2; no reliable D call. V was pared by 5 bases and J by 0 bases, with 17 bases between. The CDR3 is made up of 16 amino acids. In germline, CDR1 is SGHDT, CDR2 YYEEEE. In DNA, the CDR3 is TGTGCCAGCAGATTCGAACTAGGTAGAGCTAACTATGGCTACACCTTC. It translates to CASRFELGRANYGYTF.

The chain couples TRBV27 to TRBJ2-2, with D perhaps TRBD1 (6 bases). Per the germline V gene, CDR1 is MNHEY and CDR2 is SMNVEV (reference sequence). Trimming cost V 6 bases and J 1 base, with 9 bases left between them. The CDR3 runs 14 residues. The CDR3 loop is CASRQTGNTGELFF. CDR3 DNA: TGTGCCAGCAGACAGACAGGGAACACCGGGGAGCTGTTTTTT.

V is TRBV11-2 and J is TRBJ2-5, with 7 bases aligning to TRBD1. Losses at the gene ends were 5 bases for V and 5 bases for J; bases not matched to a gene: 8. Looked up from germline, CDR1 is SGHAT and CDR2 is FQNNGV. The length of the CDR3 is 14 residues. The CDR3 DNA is TGTGCCAGCAGCCAAGGGGGCTTCTGGGAGACCCAGTACTTC. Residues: CASSQGGFWETQYF. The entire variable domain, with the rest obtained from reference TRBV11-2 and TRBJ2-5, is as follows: EAGVAQSPRYKIIEKRQSVAFWCNPISGHATLYWYQQILGQGPKLLIQFQNNGVVDDSQLPKDRFSAERLKGVDSTLKIQPAKLEDSAVYLCASSQGGFWETQYFGPGTRLLVL.

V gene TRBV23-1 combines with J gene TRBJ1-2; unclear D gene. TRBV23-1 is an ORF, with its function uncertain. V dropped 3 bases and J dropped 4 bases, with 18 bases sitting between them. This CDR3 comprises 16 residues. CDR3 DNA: TGCGCCAGCAGTCAGAAGACGGGGTATGTCGGCTATGGCTACACCTTC. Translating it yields CASSQKTGYVGYGYTF.

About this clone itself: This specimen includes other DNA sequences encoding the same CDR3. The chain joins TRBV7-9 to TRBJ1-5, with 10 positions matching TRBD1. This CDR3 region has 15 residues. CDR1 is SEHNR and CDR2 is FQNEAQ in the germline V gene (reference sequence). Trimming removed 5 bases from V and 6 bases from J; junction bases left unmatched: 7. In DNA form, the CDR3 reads TGTGCCAGCAGCCCACCGGGACAGGGGAGTCAGCCCCAGCATTTT. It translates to CASSPPGQGSQPQHF.

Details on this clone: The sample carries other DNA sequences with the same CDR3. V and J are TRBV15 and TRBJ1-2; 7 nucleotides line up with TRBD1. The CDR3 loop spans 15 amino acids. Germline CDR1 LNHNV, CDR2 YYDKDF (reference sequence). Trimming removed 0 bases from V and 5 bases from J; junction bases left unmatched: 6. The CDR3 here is CATSRDKTGTYGYTF. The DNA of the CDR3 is TGTGCCACCAGCAGAGATAAGACAGGGACTTATGGCTACACCTTC. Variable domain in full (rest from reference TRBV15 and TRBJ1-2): DAMVIQNPRYQVTQFGKPVTLSCSQTLNHNVMYWYQQKSSQAPKLLFHYYDKDFNNEADTPDNFQSRRPNTSFCFLDIRSPGLGDTAMYLCATSRDKTGTYGYTFGSGTRLTVV.

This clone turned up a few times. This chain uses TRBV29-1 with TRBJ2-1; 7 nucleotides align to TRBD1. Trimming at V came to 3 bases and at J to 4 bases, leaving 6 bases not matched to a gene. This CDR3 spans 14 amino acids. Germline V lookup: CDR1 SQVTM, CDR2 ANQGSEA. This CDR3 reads CSVDLSGQYNEQFF. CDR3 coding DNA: TGCAGCGTTGATTTGTCGGGACAGTACAATGAGCAGTTCTTC.

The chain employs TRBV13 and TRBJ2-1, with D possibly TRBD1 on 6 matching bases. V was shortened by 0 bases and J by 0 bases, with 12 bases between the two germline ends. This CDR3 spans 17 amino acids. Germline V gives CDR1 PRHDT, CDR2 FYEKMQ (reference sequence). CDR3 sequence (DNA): TGTGCCAGCAGCTTAGGGGGACATACCAGCTCCTACAATGAGCAGTTCTTC. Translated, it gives CASSLGGHTSSYNEQFF.

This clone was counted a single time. The CDR3 loop is CASSLGAGGSSYEQYF. For the CDR3, the DNA is TGCGCCAGCAGCCTGGGGGCAGGTGGAAGCTCCTACGAGCAGTACTTC. The chain uses TRBV5-1 and TRBJ2-7, with D perhaps TRBD1 (6 bases). This CDR3 is 16 amino acids long. With 4 bases removed from V and 0 bases from J, the gap between germline ends came to 17 bases. Germline V gene data show CDR1 as SGHRS and CDR2 as YFSETQ.

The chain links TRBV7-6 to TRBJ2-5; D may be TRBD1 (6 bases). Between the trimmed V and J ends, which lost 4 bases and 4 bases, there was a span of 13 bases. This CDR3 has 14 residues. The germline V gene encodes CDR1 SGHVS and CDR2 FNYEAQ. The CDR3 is CASSSHREGETQYF. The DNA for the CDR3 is TGTGCCAGCAGCTCACACAGGGAAGGAGAGACCCAGTACTTC. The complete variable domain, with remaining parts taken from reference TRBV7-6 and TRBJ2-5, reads GAGVSQSPRYKVTKRGQDVALRCDPISGHVSLYWYRQALGQGPEFLTYFNYEAQQDKSGLPNDRFSAERPEGSISTLTIQRTEQRDSAMYRCASSSHREGETQYFGPGTRLLVL.